These 32 T cell receptor beta chains originate from one sample sequenced in a study of OX40 agonist ivuxolimab in advanced cancers. Clones were read by immunoSEQ multiplex PCR, and TCRdb kept only the in-frame ones, dropping some. The repertoire holds about 45,000 clones, with 89% as singletons. The sequencing used CD4+ or CD8+ T cells sorted from blood, collected in a trial of the OX40 agonist ivuxolimab. These receptors were taken from an adult with an advanced solid tumor such as melanoma, head and neck, liver or kidney cancer.

The rearrangement uses TRBV29-1 and TRBJ2-3, with 8 bases aligning to TRBD2. The ends lost 4 bases at V and 6 bases at J; junction bases unmatched: 6. The germline CDR1 and CDR2 sequences are SQVTM and ANQGSEA. The CDR3 is 13 residues long. CDR3 coding DNA: TGCAGCGTTGGGGGTAGCGGGACCGATACGCAGTATTTT. It codes for CSVGGSGTDTQYF.

The chain is built from TRBV4-2 and TRBJ2-5; a possible D gene is TRBD2 (5 bases). The J call may be in error: the DNA end matches TRBJ2-7 better. The CDR3 consists of 13 residues. Germline V gene data show CDR1 as LGHNA and CDR2 as YNFKEQ. The chain's CDR3 is CASSPIRGYEQYF. The CDR3 nucleotides read TGTGCCAGCAGCCCCATCCGGGGTTACGAGCAGTACTTC.

This chain links TRBV4-1 with TRBJ2-7; 11 bases are shared with TRBD2. CDR3 length equals 16 residues. The V gene end was trimmed by 1 base and the J gene end by 6 bases; junction bases not matched to a gene: 8. Germline V gives CDR1 MGHRA, CDR2 YSYEKL. CDR3 amino acids: CASSQVASGGLREQYF. The CDR3 DNA sequence: TGCGCCAGCAGCCAAGTGGCTAGCGGGGGGTTACGCGAGCAGTACTTC.

The V call is TRBV25-1, the J call TRBJ1-2; 10 bases are a match to TRBD1. Trimming cost V 3 bases and J 8 bases; bases outside gene matches: 9. The CDR3 spans 15 residues. Germline assignment: CDR1 MGHDK and CDR2 SYGVNS. DNA for the CDR3: TGTGCCAGCAGTGAGAGACAGGGGGCTTGGACGGGCTACACCTTC. Protein: CASSERQGAWTGYTF.

The CDR3 DNA sequence: TGTGCCAGCAGTGCAACGGCGCCTAACTATGGCTACACCTTC. This sequence encodes CASSATAPNYGYTF. The chain uses TRBV27 and TRBJ1-2, with D uncertain. Trimming pared 5 bases from V and 0 bases from J, leaving 10 bases between. The CDR3 has 14 amino acids. Germline-derived CDR1 and CDR2 are MNHEY and SMNVEV (reference sequence).

The V and J genes are TRBV9 and TRBJ1-6; tentatively, D is TRBD1 (5 bases). The CDR3 length is 16 residues. Deletions cut 3 bases from V and 7 bases from J, with 17 bases between. Germline V gives CDR1 SGDLS, CDR2 YYNGEE. CDR3 sequence (DNA): TGTGCCAGCAGCGCAAGACTGGGACTTGACAATTCACCCCTCCACTTT. As protein: CASSARLGLDNSPLHF.

The chain carries TRBV19 and TRBJ1-4; no clear D. This CDR3 is built from 16 residues. Germline-derived CDR1 and CDR2 are LNHDA and SQIVND (reference sequence). V lost 8 bases, J lost 4 bases, and 20 bases lay in between. The CDR3 here is CASSIGRGLINEKLFF. The CDR3 DNA reads as TGTGCCAGTTCAATAGGTCGGGGATTAATTAATGAAAAACTGTTTTTT.

The chain's CDR3 is CAWRYGGVETQYF. CDR3 sequence (DNA): TGTGCCTGGAGATACGGAGGGGTCGAGACCCAGTACTTC. The chain is built from TRBV30 and TRBJ2-5; TRBD2 might be the D (6 bases). This CDR3 spans 13 amino acids. The germline gives CDR1 GTSNPN, CDR2 SVGIG (reference sequence). Trimming removed 3 bases at V and 5 bases at J, with 13 bases between.

The rearrangement joins TRBV15 to TRBJ2-7; the match to TRBD1 covers 12 bases. The CDR3 loop spans 18 amino acids. Germline V lookup: CDR1 LNHNV, CDR2 YYDKDF (reference sequence). Germline trimming cut 0 bases from V and 5 bases from J; bases unmatched to any gene: 11. The CDR3 loop is CATSRDRFTGTGGNEQYF. The CDR3 nucleotides read TGTGCCACCAGCAGAGACCGATTTACCGGGACAGGGGGCAACGAGCAGTACTTC.

The chain uses TRBV19 and TRBJ1-6, with a weak D call TRBD1 (6 bases). This CDR3 is 12 amino acids long. The V end lost 3 bases, the J end lost 10 bases, and 7 bases lay between the germline ends. Germline values: CDR1 LNHDA, CDR2 SQIVND (reference sequence). The DNA of the CDR3 is TGTGCCAGTAGTATCGGGGGCTCACCCCTCCACTTT. Its protein product is CASSIGGSPLHF. The variable domain in full, with the rest retrieved from reference TRBV19 and TRBJ1-6, is DGGITQSPKYLFRKEGQNVTLSCEQNLNHDAMYWYRQDPGQGLRLIYYSQIVNDFQKGDIAEGYSVSREKKESFPLTVTSAQKNPTAFYLCASSIGGSPLHFGNGTRLTVT.

The V gene is TRBV10-3, the J gene TRBJ1-4, with D possibly matching TRBD1 (6 bases). Germline V gives CDR1 ENHRY, CDR2 SYGVKD. This CDR3 is 12 amino acids long. V was cut by 8 bases and J by 4 bases, with 8 bases left in between. CDR3 sequence: CAIGGGNEKLFF. CDR3 coding DNA: TGTGCCATCGGAGGGGGTAATGAAAAACTGTTTTTT.

This clone was detected once. The chain recombines TRBV7-9 with TRBJ2-2; D is uncertain. The germline V gene has CDR1 SEHNR and CDR2 FQNEAQ (reference sequence). The CDR3 contains 11 residues. The ends were cut back, 8 bases at V and 6 bases at J, with 7 bases in the middle. For the CDR3, the DNA is TGTGCCAGCCCCCTCGCCGGGGAGCTGTTTTTT. Protein sequence: CASPLAGELFF.

This clone was counted a single time. The J gene is TRBJ1-5, the V gene TRBV25-1, with 7 bases aligning to TRBD1. The germline gives CDR1 MGHDK, CDR2 SYGVNS. V was clipped by 3 bases and J by 9 bases; unmatched bases: 8. CDR3 length: 14 amino acids. DNA for the CDR3: TGTGCCAGCAGTGATTCGACAGGGAAATTGCCCCAGCATTTT. Its protein product is CASSDSTGKLPQHF. The full variable domain, rest sourced from reference TRBV25-1 and TRBJ1-5, is EADIYQTPRYLVIGTGKKITLECSQTMGHDKMYWYQQDPGMELHLIHYSYGVNSTEKGDLSSESTVSRIRTEHFPLTLESARPSHTSQYLCASSDSTGKLPQHFGDGTRLSIL.

The chain is built from TRBV27 and TRBJ2-5, with a weak D call TRBD2 (5 bases). V was cut by 8 bases and J by 3 bases, with 7 bases left in between. The CDR3 extends over 11 amino acids. Germline-derived CDR1 and CDR2 are MNHEY and SMNVEV (reference sequence). The CDR3 DNA reads as TGTGCCAGCGGACTGAAAGAGACCCAGTACTTC. It codes for CASGLKETQYF.

This clone was counted only a few times. CDR3 in DNA: TGCAGCGTTTCAATAGGTCCGACCTCTAACTCTGGGGCCAACGTCCTGACTTTC. Amino acid sequence: CSVSIGPTSNSGANVLTF. The chain has TRBV29-1 and TRBJ2-6, with D uncertain. Deletions cut 5 bases from V and 0 bases from J, with 20 bases between. Germline V CDR1 and CDR2: SQVTM, ANQGSEA. This CDR3 comprises 18 residues.

The rearrangement links TRBV5-6 to TRBJ2-1, with 9 bases that match TRBD2. J lost 3 bases, V lost 5 bases, and 9 bases had no gene match. CDR3 size: 16 residues. Germline CDR1 is SGHDT and CDR2 is YYEEEE. In DNA, the CDR3 is TGTGCCAGCAGTTTAACAGCGGGAGGCCTCTACAATGAGCAGTTCTTC. Translating gives CASSLTAGGLYNEQFF.

This clone appeared a single time. The chain employs TRBV5-1 and TRBJ2-1, with a tentative D call TRBD2 (6 bases). The CDR3 has 16 amino acids. Per the germline V gene, CDR1 is SGHRS and CDR2 is YFSETQ. V was pared by 7 bases and J by 10 bases, with 27 bases between. The chain's CDR3 is CASAPRSTVGREEQFF. DNA for the CDR3: TGCGCCAGCGCCCCGAGGTCGACAGTAGGTCGGGAGGAGCAGTTCTTC.

This chain connects TRBV7-9 to TRBJ1-1; D uncertain. Trimming cost V 8 bases and J 6 bases, with 13 bases left between them. Germline loops: CDR1 SEHNR, CDR2 FQNEAQ (reference sequence). The CDR3 runs 12 residues. CDR3 sequence: CASQIAGPEAFF. The CDR3 nucleotides read TGTGCCAGCCAAATTGCGGGTCCTGAAGCTTTCTTT. Full variable domain (missing parts from reference TRBV7-9 and TRBJ1-1): DTGVSQNPRHKITKRGQNVTFRCDPISEHNRLYWYRQTLGQGPEFLTYFQNEAQLEKSRLLSDRFSAERPKGSFSTLEIQRTEQGDSAMYLCASQIAGPEAFFGQGTRLTVV.

With regard to this clone: Here the CDR3 omits its conserved ending phenylalanine or tryptophan, so a read error is the likely source. The DNA is left out, because the CDR3 cannot be placed on it with certainty; the CDR3 is given as TCRdb lists it. V and J are TRBV7-9 and TRBJ1-2; the table calls TRBD1, which could not be checked here. Germline V gene sequence: CDR1 SEHNR, CDR2 FQNEAQ (reference sequence). The CDR3 is 13 amino acids long, termini counted. The CDR3 sequence is CASSLDAGPTGFS.

The V gene is TRBV4-1, the J gene TRBJ2-7; weak D call: TRBD1 (5 bases). CDR3 size: 17 residues. The germline V gene has CDR1 MGHRA and CDR2 YSYEKL. V gave up 0 bases and J gave up 5 bases, with 20 bases separating them. The CDR3 coding sequence is TGCGCCAGCAGCCAAGACTTAAGGGGCCAGGTTCTCGACGAGCAGTACTTC. Protein product: CASSQDLRGQVLDEQYF.

The rearrangement links TRBV9 to TRBJ1-2; D gene ambiguous. The germline V gene encodes CDR1 SGDLS and CDR2 YYNGEE. CDR3 length: 13 amino acids. Trimming removed 2 bases at V and 5 bases at J, with 10 bases between. CDR3 amino acids: CASSVGRGYGYTF. The CDR3 bases are TGTGCCAGCAGCGTTGGACGGGGATATGGCTACACCTTC. Full variable domain (outside the CDR3, taken from reference TRBV9 and TRBJ1-2): DSGVTQTPKHLITATGQRVTLRCSPRSGDLSVYWYQQSLDQGLQFLIQYYNGEERAKGNILERFSAQQFPDLHSELNLSSLELGDSALYFCASSVGRGYGYTFGSGTRLTVV.

V usage is TRBV2 and J usage is TRBJ1-6; perhaps TRBD1 as D (5 bases). With 7 bases removed from V and 6 bases from J, the gap between germline ends came to 13 bases. The CDR3 extends over 14 amino acids. Germline loops: CDR1 SNHLY, CDR2 FYNNEI. The CDR3 DNA follows: TGTGCCAGCATGGCGGGGCAGATTAATTCACCCCTCCACTTT. This codes for CASMAGQINSPLHF.

The rearrangement joins TRBV7-9 to TRBJ2-3, with D possibly TRBD2 on 6 matching bases. V dropped 1 base and J dropped 5 bases, with 7 bases sitting between them. Germline V lookup: CDR1 SEHNR, CDR2 FQNEAQ (reference sequence). This CDR3 is 13 amino acids long. The CDR3 DNA sequence: TGTGCCAGCAGCTTAGGCGGGGAAGATACGCAGTATTTT. It encodes CASSLGGEDTQYF. Drawing the rest from reference TRBV7-9 and TRBJ2-3, the complete variable domain is DTGVSQNPRHKITKRGQNVTFRCDPISEHNRLYWYRQTLGQGPEFLTYFQNEAQLEKSRLLSDRFSAERPKGSFSTLEIQRTEQGDSAMYLCASSLGGEDTQYFGPGTRLTVL.

The chain joins TRBV6-1 to TRBJ2-7; possible D gene TRBD1, 5 bases. Germline CDR1 MNHNS, CDR2 SASEGT. The CDR3 totals 14 residues. Between the trimmed V and J ends, which lost 5 bases and 0 bases, there was a span of 11 bases. The chain's CDR3 is CASSFRTHSYEQYF. The CDR3 DNA reads TGTGCCAGCAGTTTTCGGACACACTCCTACGAGCAGTACTTC.

The V gene is TRBV11-2, the J gene TRBJ2-3; unclear D gene. This CDR3 region has 15 residues. In germline, CDR1 is SGHAT, CDR2 FQNNGV. V lost 7 bases, J lost 1 base, and 15 bases lay in between. The CDR3 bases are TGTGCCAGCACCCCAATGCTCGTGGGCACAGATACGCAGTATTTT. Encoded protein: CASTPMLVGTDTQYF.

The chain employs TRBV5-1 and TRBJ2-5, with D hard to call. The end of the DNA aligns better with TRBJ2-7, so the J call may be wrong. Germline CDR1 reads SGHRS; CDR2 reads YFSETQ. This CDR3 is 14 amino acids long. The CDR3 protein is CASSPPSTGPEQYF. CDR3 DNA sequence: TGCGCCAGCAGCCCTCCATCCACCGGCCCCGAGCAGTACTTC.

This clone was counted a few times. This chain links TRBV6-6 with TRBJ1-1; D unclear. The germline gives CDR1 MNHNY, CDR2 SVGAGI (reference sequence). This CDR3 spans 12 amino acids. V lost 2 bases and J lost 6, with 7 bases in between. The CDR3 reads CASSYQEPEAFF. The CDR3 DNA follows: TGTGCCAGCAGTTACCAGGAGCCTGAAGCTTTCTTT.

The chain uses TRBV9 and TRBJ1-2; the D is unclear. The ends were cut back, 5 bases at V and 8 bases at J, with 13 bases in the middle. This CDR3 comprises 12 residues. Per germline, CDR1 SGDLS and CDR2 YYNGEE. CDR3 residues: CASSDLGWGYTF. The CDR3 nucleotides are TGTGCCAGCAGTGACCTGGGGTGGGGCTACACCTTC.

The rearrangement joins TRBV6-5 to TRBJ2-7; tentative D call: TRBD2 (6 bases). CDR1 is MNHEY, CDR2 SVGAGI, per germline. The CDR3 covers 15 residues. The V end was cut by 2 bases, the J end by 2 bases, with 13 bases between. The CDR3 loop reads CASSYMQGGAYEQYF. The CDR3 DNA follows: TGTGCCAGCAGTTACATGCAGGGAGGCGCCTACGAGCAGTACTTC.

The V call is TRBV7-9, the J call TRBJ2-7, with 7 bases identical to TRBD1. The CDR3 has 13 residues. Germline CDR1 SEHNR, CDR2 FQNEAQ (reference sequence). After removal of 5 bases from V and 5 bases from J, the junction contained 6 bases not matched to a gene. The CDR3: CASSPDRAHEQYF. CDR3 DNA: TGTGCCAGCAGCCCCGACAGGGCCCACGAGCAGTACTTC.

This clone was seen only a few times. The V gene is TRBV29-1, the J gene TRBJ1-2; D is unclear. The CDR3 runs 12 residues. The germline gives CDR1 SQVTM, CDR2 ANQGSEA. Trimming shortened V by 5 bases and J by 4 bases, and 11 bases separated the two germline ends. CDR3 protein: CSVPTLSYGYTF. The CDR3 DNA follows: TGCAGCGTTCCTACCTTATCCTATGGCTACACCTTC. Filled out from reference TRBV29-1 and TRBJ1-2, the complete variable domain reads SAVISQKPSRDICQRGTSLTIQCQVDSQVTMMFWYRQQPGQSLTLIATANQGSEATYESGFVIDKFPISRPNLTFSTLTVSNMSPEDSSIYLCSVPTLSYGYTFGSGTRLTVV.

The chain couples TRBV15 to TRBJ2-1, with 8 positions matching TRBD1. Germline CDR1 LNHNV, CDR2 YYDKDF (reference sequence). The CDR3 is 15 residues long. J lost 5 bases, V lost 1 base, and 4 bases had no gene match. The DNA of the CDR3 is TGTGCCACCAGCAGAGGACAGGGGTCTCACAATGAGCAGTTCTTC. Translation gives CATSRGQGSHNEQFF.